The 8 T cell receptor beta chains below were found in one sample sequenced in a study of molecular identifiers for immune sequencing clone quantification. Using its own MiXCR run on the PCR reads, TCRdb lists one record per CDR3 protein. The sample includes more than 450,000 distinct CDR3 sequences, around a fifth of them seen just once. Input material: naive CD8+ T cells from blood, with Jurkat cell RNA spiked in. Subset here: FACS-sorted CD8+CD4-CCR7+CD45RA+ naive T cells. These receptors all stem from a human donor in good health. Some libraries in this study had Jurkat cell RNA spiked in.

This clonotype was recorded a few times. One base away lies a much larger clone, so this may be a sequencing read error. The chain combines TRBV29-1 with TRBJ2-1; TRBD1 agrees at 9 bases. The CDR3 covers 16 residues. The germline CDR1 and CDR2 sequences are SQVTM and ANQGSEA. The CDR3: CGVDFRARDREDEQFF. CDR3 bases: TGCGGCGTTGACTTTAGGGCCCGGGACAGGGAGGATGAGCAGTTCTTC.

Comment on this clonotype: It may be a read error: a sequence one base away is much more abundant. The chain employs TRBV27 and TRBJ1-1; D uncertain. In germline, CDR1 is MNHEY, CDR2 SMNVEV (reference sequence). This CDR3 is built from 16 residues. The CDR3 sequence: CAGSLDGWDSGTEAFF. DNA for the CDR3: TGTGCCGGCAGTTTAGACGGTTGGGATTCGGGCACTGAAGCTTTCTTT.

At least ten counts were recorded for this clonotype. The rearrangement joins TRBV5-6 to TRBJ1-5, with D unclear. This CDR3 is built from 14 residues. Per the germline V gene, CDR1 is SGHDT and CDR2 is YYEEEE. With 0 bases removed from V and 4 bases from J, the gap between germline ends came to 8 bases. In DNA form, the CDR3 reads TGTGCCAGCAGCTTGGCCGATGGGAATCAGCCCCAGCATTTT. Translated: CASSLADGNQPQHF.

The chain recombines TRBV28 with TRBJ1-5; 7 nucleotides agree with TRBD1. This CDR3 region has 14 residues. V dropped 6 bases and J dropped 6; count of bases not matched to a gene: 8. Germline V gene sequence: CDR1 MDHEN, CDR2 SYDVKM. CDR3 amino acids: CASSIRQGFQPQHF. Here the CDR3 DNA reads TGTGCCAGCAGCATCAGACAGGGTTTTCAGCCCCAGCATTTT.

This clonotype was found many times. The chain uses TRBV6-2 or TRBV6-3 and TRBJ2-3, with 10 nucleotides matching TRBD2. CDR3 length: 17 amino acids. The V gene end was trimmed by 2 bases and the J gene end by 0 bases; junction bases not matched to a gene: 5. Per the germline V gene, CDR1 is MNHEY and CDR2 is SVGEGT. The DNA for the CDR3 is TGTGCCAGCAGTTACCTTCCTAGCGGGGGAAGCACAGATACGCAGTATTTT. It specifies CASSYLPSGGSTDTQYF.

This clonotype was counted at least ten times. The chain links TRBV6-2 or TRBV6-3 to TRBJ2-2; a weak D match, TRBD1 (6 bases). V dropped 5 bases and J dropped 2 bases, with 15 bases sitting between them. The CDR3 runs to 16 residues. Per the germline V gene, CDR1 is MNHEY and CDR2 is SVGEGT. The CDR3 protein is CASSDVPGHNTGELFF. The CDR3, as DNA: TGTGCCAGCAGTGACGTGCCGGGACACAACACCGGGGAGCTGTTTTTT.

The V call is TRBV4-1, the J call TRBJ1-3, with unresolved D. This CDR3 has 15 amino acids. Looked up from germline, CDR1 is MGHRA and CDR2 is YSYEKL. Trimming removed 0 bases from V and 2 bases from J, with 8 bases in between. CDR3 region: CASSQDSLAGNTIYF. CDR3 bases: TGCGCCAGCAGCCAAGACAGCTTAGCTGGAAACACCATATATTTT.

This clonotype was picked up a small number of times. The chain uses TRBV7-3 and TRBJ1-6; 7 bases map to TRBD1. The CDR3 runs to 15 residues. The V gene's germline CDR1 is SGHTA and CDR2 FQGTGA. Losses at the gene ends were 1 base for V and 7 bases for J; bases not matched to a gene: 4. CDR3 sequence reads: CASSLMGQQNSPLHF. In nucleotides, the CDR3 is TGTGCCAGCAGCTTAATGGGACAGCAAAATTCACCCCTCCACTTT.